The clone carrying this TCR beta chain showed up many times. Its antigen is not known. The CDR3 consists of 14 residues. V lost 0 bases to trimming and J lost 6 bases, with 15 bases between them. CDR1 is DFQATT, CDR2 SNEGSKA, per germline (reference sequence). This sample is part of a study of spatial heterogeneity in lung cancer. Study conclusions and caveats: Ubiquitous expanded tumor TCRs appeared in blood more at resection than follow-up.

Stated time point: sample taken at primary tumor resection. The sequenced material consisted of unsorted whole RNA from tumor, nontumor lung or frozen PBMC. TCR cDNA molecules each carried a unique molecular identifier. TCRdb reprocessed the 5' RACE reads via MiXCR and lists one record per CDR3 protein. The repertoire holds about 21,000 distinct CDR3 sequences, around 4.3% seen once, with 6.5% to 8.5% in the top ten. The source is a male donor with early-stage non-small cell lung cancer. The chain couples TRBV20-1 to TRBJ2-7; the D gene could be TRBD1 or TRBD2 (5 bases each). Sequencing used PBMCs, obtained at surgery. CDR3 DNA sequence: TGCAGTGCTAGAGAATTGAGGGGTAACGGCGAGCAGTACTTC. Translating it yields CSARELRGNGEQYF.